These 30 T cell receptor beta chains originate from one sample sequenced in a study of shared clonotypes between healthy human individuals (dated by TCRdb to the early 2020s). Library creation used the immunoSEQ multiplex PCR assay. TCRdb mirrors the immuneACCESS table, restricted to in-frame sequences. Some clones are absent from its copies; in checked studies, under half trace to an unresolved V gene, and the reason for the others is unknown. The sample table holds 2 million to 2.5 million clones, of which approximately 94% were seen once. About 0.13% of the sample is in the top ten clones. Sequenced sample: naive CD4+ T cells sorted from blood. The label giving this sample's cell subset or site can be read as: CD45RA+ positively selected. The receptors shown here come from a man aged 18 to 30 in good health.

This CDR3 reads CASSFPPSYEQYF. In nucleotides, the CDR3 is TGTGCCAGCAGCTTCCCTCCTTCCTACGAGCAGTACTTC. This chain joins TRBV7-9 and TRBJ2-7; D ambiguous. This CDR3 has 13 amino acids. Germline CDR1 is SEHNR and CDR2 is FQNEAQ (reference sequence). Trimming removed 3 bases from V and 1 base from J, with 7 bases in between.

Turning to this clone: Other DNA sequences from this sample encode an identical CDR3 as well. The gene calls are TRBV5-1 and TRBJ2-6, with 7 bases fitting TRBD1. The CDR3 spans 15 residues. CDR1 is SGHRS, CDR2 YFSETQ, per germline. Losses at the gene ends were 4 bases for V and 2 bases for J; bases not matched to a gene: 3. The CDR3 coding sequence is TGCGCCAGCAGCAGTACAGGGGCTGGGGCCAACGTCCTGACTTTC. Residues: CASSSTGAGANVLTF.

V is TRBV27 and J is TRBJ2-7, with TRBD2 matching 9 bases. CDR1 is MNHEY and CDR2 is SMNVEV in the germline V gene (reference sequence). V lost 10 bases and J lost 0; bases outside the gene matches: 10. This CDR3 contains 15 residues. CDR3 amino acids: CATHPAGGSSYEQYF. The CDR3 region has the DNA TGTGCCACCCACCCCGCGGGGGGGAGCTCCTACGAGCAGTACTTC.

This clone was observed once. The chain couples TRBV11-2 to TRBJ2-1; D call uncertain. V was cut by 1 base and J by 0 bases, with 10 bases left in between. Germline assignment: CDR1 SGHAT and CDR2 FQNNGV. This CDR3 comprises 16 residues. The CDR3 DNA is TGTGCCAGCAGCTTAGCCCCGATTAGCTCCTACAATGAGCAGTTCTTC. Its translation is CASSLAPISSYNEQFF. Full variable domain (outside the CDR3, taken from reference TRBV11-2 and TRBJ2-1): EAGVAQSPRYKIIEKRQSVAFWCNPISGHATLYWYQQILGQGPKLLIQFQNNGVVDDSQLPKDRFSAERLKGVDSTLKIQPAKLEDSAVYLCASSLAPISSYNEQFFGPGTRLTVL.

This sequence joins TRBV7-3 and TRBJ1-1; D perhaps matches TRBD1 (5 bases). Per germline, CDR1 SGHTA and CDR2 FQGTGA. The CDR3 contains 14 residues. With 5 bases removed from V and 6 bases from J, the gap between germline ends came to 16 bases. The CDR3 reads CASSTQGAHAEAFF. The DNA for the CDR3 is TGTGCCAGCAGCACCCAGGGAGCGCACGCTGAAGCTTTCTTT. Filled out from reference TRBV7-3 and TRBJ1-1, the complete variable domain reads GAGVSQTPSNKVTEKGKYVELRCDPISGHTALYWYRQSLGQGPEFLIYFQGTGAADDSGLPNDRFFAVRPEGSVSTLKIQRTERGDSAVYLCASSTQGAHAEAFFGQGTRLTVV.

This clone was recorded once. The V call is TRBV5-4, the J call TRBJ2-7; 13 nucleotides align to TRBD2. V was clipped by 5 bases and J by 7 bases; unmatched bases: 12. In germline, CDR1 is SGHNT, CDR2 YYREEE (reference sequence). This CDR3 is 16 amino acids long. The DNA of the CDR3 is TGTGCCAGCAGACGCGGGGGACTAGCGGGGTTCGGAGAGCAGTACTTC. The encoded protein is CASRRGGLAGFGEQYF. The full variable domain, completed using reference TRBV5-4 and TRBJ2-7, is ETGVTQSPTHLIKTRGQQVTLRCSSQSGHNTVSWYQQALGQGPQFIFQYYREEENGRGNFPPRFSGLQFPNYSSELNVNALELDDSALYLCASRRGGLAGFGEQYFGPGTRLTVT.

In this sample, this clone turned up a few times. The DNA for the CDR3 is TGTGCCAGCAGCTTAATGAGGGCGGACTATGGCTACACCTTC. Translation gives CASSLMRADYGYTF. The J gene is TRBJ1-2, the V gene TRBV7-2; D remains unclear. Germline lookup yields CDR1 SGHTA and CDR2 FQGNSA. CDR3 length: 14 residues. V was cut by 2 bases and J by 3 bases, with 10 bases left in between.

The chain is built from TRBV9 and TRBJ2-7, with 7 nucleotides matching TRBD1. The CDR3 loop spans 15 amino acids. V shed 0 bases, J shed 2 bases, and the junction held 5 bases outside the gene matches. Germline assignment: CDR1 SGDLS and CDR2 YYNGEE. The CDR3 loop is CASSVDGTDPYEQYF. In DNA form, the CDR3 reads TGTGCCAGCAGCGTAGATGGGACAGACCCCTACGAGCAGTACTTC.

This sequence joins TRBV27 and TRBJ2-6; D is perhaps TRBD2 (6 bases). The CDR3 is made up of 17 amino acids. Germline CDR1 and CDR2: MNHEY and SMNVEV (reference sequence). V dropped 3 bases and J dropped 3 bases, with 15 bases sitting between them. CDR3 DNA: TGTGCCAGCAGTTTGGTGGGAGGTCAGGATGGGGCCAACGTCCTGACTTTC. Translation gives CASSLVGGQDGANVLTF.

The gene calls are TRBV6-6 and TRBJ1-3; TRBD1 matches 8 bases. With V trimmed by 2 bases and J by 3 bases, 3 bases remained unmatched. CDR3 length: 15 residues. Germline values: CDR1 MNHNY, CDR2 SVGAGI (reference sequence). CDR3 bases: TGTGCCAGCAGTTACACACAGGGGGGTGGAAACACCATATATTTT. This gives the protein CASSYTQGGGNTIYF.

The CDR3 here is CACSGVSNQPQHF. The CDR3 nucleotides read TGTGCCTGCTCTGGGGTTAGCAATCAGCCCCAGCATTTT. The genes are TRBV19 and TRBJ1-5; D not certain. V was trimmed by 11 bases and J by 0 bases, leaving 11 bases between them. The length of the CDR3 is 13 residues. Germline V CDR1 and CDR2: LNHDA, SQIVND (reference sequence).

The rearrangement uses TRBV5-1 and TRBJ2-4; TRBD2 matches 7 bases. The CDR3 length is 16 residues. Germline-derived CDR1 and CDR2 are SGHRS and YFSETQ. Trimming removed 1 base from V and 6 bases from J; junction bases left unmatched: 10. Here the CDR3 DNA reads TGCGCCAGCAGCTTGCTCGCGGGAGACTCGGGAAACATTCAGTACTTC. This codes for CASSLLAGDSGNIQYF.

The CDR3 nucleotides read TGTGCCAGCAGCCCGGATAAGAGGGTTCACAACACCGGGGAGCTGTTTTTT. Its translation is CASSPDKRVHNTGELFF. The rearrangement joins TRBV11-2 to TRBJ2-2; D might be TRBD2 (5 bases). The germline V gene has CDR1 SGHAT and CDR2 FQNNGV. The CDR3 length is 17 residues. V was trimmed by 5 bases and J by 2 bases, leaving 18 bases between them.

As DNA, the CDR3 is TGCGCCAGCAGTGAGTCGGGGGAGTCCACCTACGAGCAGTACTTC. It is translated as CASSESGESTYEQYF. The chain recombines TRBV10-1 with TRBJ2-7, with D perhaps TRBD1 or TRBD2 (5 bases each). The CDR3 totals 15 residues. Trimming removed 0 bases from V and 2 bases from J, with 11 bases in between. CDR1 is WNHNN, CDR2 SYGVQD, per germline (reference sequence).

The chain employs TRBV9 and TRBJ2-1; 9 bases are shared with TRBD2. The CDR3 runs to 16 residues. CDR1 is SGDLS and CDR2 is YYNGEE in the germline V gene. Trimming took 4 bases from V and 6 from J; bases not matched to a gene: 11. The CDR3 loop is CASSPEGAGGANEQFF. CDR3 nucleotide sequence: TGTGCCAGCAGCCCGGAGGGAGCGGGAGGTGCCAATGAGCAGTTCTTC.

V and J are TRBV28 and TRBJ1-2, with 7 bases that match TRBD1. The CDR3 runs 14 residues. Looked up from germline, CDR1 is MDHEN and CDR2 is SYDVKM. The ends lost 4 bases at V and 7 bases at J; junction bases unmatched: 9. The CDR3 loop is CASSYDRVPSGYTF. CDR3 in DNA: TGTGCCAGCAGTTATGACAGGGTTCCGTCTGGCTACACCTTC.

This sequence joins TRBV15 and TRBJ2-7; D is undetermined. Trimming pared 0 bases from V and 5 bases from J, leaving 11 bases between. In germline, CDR1 is LNHNV, CDR2 YYDKDF (reference sequence). This CDR3 comprises 14 residues. The CDR3 spells CATSRDFQDHEQYF. DNA of the CDR3: TGTGCCACCAGCAGAGATTTTCAGGATCACGAGCAGTACTTC.

V and J are TRBV19 and TRBJ2-1; the D is unclear. Germline V gene sequence: CDR1 LNHDA, CDR2 SQIVND (reference sequence). CDR3 size: 13 residues. The germline V and J ends were trimmed by 3 bases and 10 bases, with 13 bases remaining between them. CDR3 loop: CASSITLYGEQFF. In DNA, the CDR3 is TGTGCCAGTAGTATCACTCTTTACGGGGAGCAGTTCTTC.

In this sample, this clone turned up once. The chain has TRBV28 and TRBJ1-2; a possible D gene is TRBD1 (5 bases). Trimming removed 3 bases from V and 1 base from J, with 18 bases in between. The CDR3 extends over 17 amino acids. CDR1 and CDR2 from the germline V gene are MDHEN and SYDVKM. The DNA of the CDR3 is TGTGCCAGCAGTTTTTGGAGGGGTCGCCTCCTTAACTATGGCTACACCTTC. Protein sequence: CASSFWRGRLLNYGYTF.

This chain joins TRBV6-5 and TRBJ2-7, with 10 bases identical to TRBD2. The V gene end was trimmed by 6 bases and the J gene end by 3 bases; junction bases not matched to a gene: 8. CDR1 is MNHEY, CDR2 SVGAGI, per germline. The CDR3 is 15 residues long. The CDR3 loop reads CASSPVPSGSYEQYF. CDR3 nucleotide sequence: TGTGCCAGCAGCCCGGTTCCTAGCGGGAGCTACGAGCAGTACTTC.

The CDR3 reads CSVGRGTANYEQYF. The CDR3 DNA sequence: TGCAGCGTTGGACGGGGGACAGCGAACTACGAGCAGTACTTC. The chain uses TRBV29-1 and TRBJ2-7; possibly TRBD1 for D (7 bases). V shed 4 bases and J shed 3 bases, with 16 bases lying between them. Germline V gives CDR1 SQVTM, CDR2 ANQGSEA. CDR3 length: 14 amino acids.

This chain links TRBV2 with TRBJ1-2; no firm D call. This CDR3 has 13 residues. Between the trimmed V and J ends, which lost 11 bases and 9 bases, there was a span of 22 bases. CDR1 and CDR2 from the germline V gene are SNHLY and FYNNEI. The CDR3 protein is CAGSGGREFSYTF. In nucleotides, the CDR3 is TGTGCCGGCTCAGGAGGACGCGAGTTTAGCTACACCTTC.

The genes are TRBV18 and TRBJ1-4; D unresolved. The CDR3 extends over 12 amino acids. The V gene lost 3 bases and the J gene lost 8 bases, with 7 bases spanning the gap. Germline V lookup: CDR1 KGHSH, CDR2 LQKENI. The CDR3 nucleotides read TGTGCCAGCTCACCTTCGGGCGAAAAACTGTTTTTT. Its translation is CASSPSGEKLFF.

The V call is TRBV19, the J call TRBJ2-3, with D possibly being TRBD1 (5 bases). CDR1 is LNHDA and CDR2 is SQIVND in the germline V gene (reference sequence). The CDR3 runs 14 residues. Trimming shortened V by 9 bases and J by 0 bases, and 13 bases separated the two germline ends. The CDR3 coding sequence is TGTGCCAGCCGCAGGGAACCTAGCACAGATACGCAGTATTTT. Protein sequence: CASRREPSTDTQYF.

The J gene is TRBJ2-7, the V gene TRBV5-4; the match to TRBD2 covers 10 bases. The germline V gene has CDR1 SGHNT and CDR2 YYREEE (reference sequence). V lost 4 bases, J lost 2 bases, and 6 bases stayed unmatched. The length of the CDR3 is 15 residues. CDR3 sequence (DNA): TGTGCCAGCAGCCCGACTAGCGGGTCTCCCTACGAGCAGTACTTC. Its translation: CASSPTSGSPYEQYF.

This sequence joins TRBV6-5 and TRBJ1-4, with no clear D. CDR1 and CDR2 from the germline V gene are MNHEY and SVGAGI. The CDR3 runs to 13 residues. Trimming pared 6 bases from V and 3 bases from J, leaving 8 bases between. The DNA of the CDR3 is TGTGCCAGCAGAAGAGCCCCTAATGAAAAACTGTTTTTT. Protein product: CASRRAPNEKLFF.

This rearrangement joins TRBV19 to TRBJ1-4; no firm D call. CDR1 LNHDA and CDR2 SQIVND come from the germline V gene (reference sequence). The V and J ends lost 3 bases and 0 bases respectively, with 8 bases between them. The CDR3 runs to 15 residues. The DNA for the CDR3 is TGTGCCAGTAGTATGACTGGGACAACTAATGAAAAACTGTTTTTT. Its translation is CASSMTGTTNEKLFF.

The chain recombines TRBV4-1 with TRBJ2-7; unclear D gene. Germline CDR1 and CDR2: MGHRA and YSYEKL. This CDR3 has 16 residues. Trimming cost V 6 bases and J 1 base, with 19 bases left between them. The DNA of the CDR3 is TGCGCCAGCAGTCGAGCCCCCGCGGTGGGATCCTACGAGCAGTACTTC. Its translation: CASSRAPAVGSYEQYF.

With regard to this clone: The sample carries other DNA sequences with the same CDR3. The V and J genes are TRBV5-1 and TRBJ2-3, with D perhaps TRBD1 (6 bases). Germline values: CDR1 SGHRS, CDR2 YFSETQ. The germline V and J ends were trimmed by 2 bases and 3 bases, with 7 bases remaining between them. CDR3 length: 13 residues. CDR3 protein: CASSLQGTDTQYF. The CDR3 bases are TGCGCCAGCAGCTTACAGGGTACAGATACGCAGTATTTT.

The V gene is TRBV4-1, the J gene TRBJ1-4; a possible D gene is TRBD1 (6 bases). The V gene's germline CDR1 is MGHRA and CDR2 YSYEKL. There are 16 residues in the CDR3. V was cut by 2 bases and J by 7 bases, with 17 bases left in between. The CDR3 reads CASSQPTGRSREKLFF. The DNA for the CDR3 is TGCGCCAGCAGCCAACCTACAGGGCGGAGTCGTGAAAAACTGTTTTTT.